This T cell receptor beta chain was identified during a study of shared clonotypes between healthy human individuals. Study at large: CD8 memory received one plate per donor, CD8 naive two, CD4 memory three and CD4 naive three.

Findings and caveats of the study: In general, naive subsets displayed greater estimated richness than memory subsets did. Sorted-subset sequencing, rarefaction showed, was incomplete despite large depth.

An even split of each subset's genomic DNA across several immunoSEQ plates was performed. Libraries were prepared by immunoSEQ multiplex PCR; TCRdb keeps only in-frame clonotypes and omits some of them. Seen here are about 990,000 clones, more than 75% observed once, and the top ten hold 0.6% to 0.75%. In the case of this clone: Its cognate antigen is unknown.

This TCR was sampled from a man between 18 and 29 years old in good health. Some clones in this sample may be carry-over from other donors' samples. What was sequenced was memory CD4+ T cells from PBMCs. Noted subset: CD45RA-negative fraction.

In DNA form, the CDR3 reads TGTGCCAGCAGTTTAAGAGGCCGGTCCTCCTACGAGCAGTACTTC. Its protein is CASSLRGRSSYEQYF. This rearrangement joins TRBV27 to TRBJ2-7; D remains ambiguous. Germline loops: CDR1 MNHEY, CDR2 SMNVEV (reference sequence). Trimming pared 2 bases from V and 0 bases from J, leaving 11 bases between. This CDR3 is 15 amino acids long.